This T cell receptor beta chain originates from a study of tumor-infiltrating lymphocytes in primary liver carcinoma. About the research overall: Tumors were staged T1-T3 N0M0 and measured roughly 4 to 11 cm across.

The V and J ends lost 8 bases and 10 bases respectively, with 15 bases between them. The CDR3 contains 12 residues. Looked up from germline, CDR1 is MGHRA and CDR2 is YSYEKL. A primer in the constant region served to generate TCR beta cDNA from approximately 500 ng of total RNA. Three nested multiplex PCR rounds, a slightly modified ARM-PCR, produced the libraries for TCR beta. It was with TRBV1-TRBV30 forward primers and a C-beta reverse primer that the first two PCR rounds were run, at approximately 10 cycles each. TCRdb processed the multiplex PCR reads anew with MiXCR; each CDR3 protein has one entry. The sample has some 40,000 distinct CDR3 sequences; roughly 77% are singletons. Taking about 18-32 mg of unsorted bulk tissue, the authors co-extracted RNA and DNA.

This chain uses TRBV4-1 with TRBJ2-1; D unresolved. The specimen was tumor-adjacent normal liver tissue. This TCR was sampled from a middle-aged man with primary liver carcinoma and hepatitis B virus infection. CDR3 sequence (DNA): TGCGCCAGCCAAGATTTAGGTCCCGAGCAGTTCTTC. Its translation: CASQDLGPEQFF.